The clone carrying this TCR beta chain turned up a few times. Carrying unique molecular identifiers, the cDNA also gained a universal primer site through template switching. TCRdb re-called the 5' RACE reads through MiXCR, storing one row per CDR3 protein. The table lists fewer than 500,000 distinct CDR3 sequences, about 24% of them singletons, with 2.9% in the top ten. These data are taken from a study of identical twins. There are 15 residues in the CDR3. The germline gives CDR1 LGHNA, CDR2 YNFKEQ. V dropped 1 base and J dropped 3; count of bases not matched to a gene: 6. This sample was also put to use in a study of T cells expressing NK-cell markers.

Sequences were obtained from CD4+ T cells sorted from blood. V gene TRBV4-2 combines with J gene TRBJ2-7; 7 bases align to TRBD2. This TCR was recovered from a woman aged 18-29 years in good health. Written as DNA, the CDR3 is TGTGCCAGCAGCCAAGGGGCGGGGGAAGTCTACGAGCAGTACTTC. This gives the protein CASSQGAGEVYEQYF.